This T cell receptor (beta chain) was sequenced for a study of CD8+ T cells in alopecia areata. Overall study: Treatment of the treated patients consisted of oral tofacitinib, 5 to 10 mg twice daily. Whole-study results and caveats: Relative to normal scalp, lesional scalp, especially alopecia totalis/universalis, showed higher clonality.

The sample holds a few counts of this clone. The antigen is unknown. Peripheral blood and lesional scalp punch biopsies were taken from alopecia areata patients. There are 14 residues in the CDR3. The V segment lost 6 bases and the J segment 1 base; nucleotides outside the gene matches: 5. CDR1 is ENHRY and CDR2 is SYGVKD in the germline V gene. Following RNA extraction, reverse transcription yielded cDNA that acted as the sequencing template. Sequenced by immunoSEQ multiplex PCR; TCRdb stores in-frame clones only, minus some. This sample carries 110,000 or so clones, roughly two fifths of them seen once, and the ten largest clones take approximately 3%.

The sequencing input was CD4+ T cells sorted from blood. This receptor was identified in a human donor with alopecia areata. The J gene is TRBJ2-5, the V gene TRBV10-3; 7 nucleotides align to TRBD1. This chain's CDR3 is CAISPGTVQETQYF. CDR3 in DNA: TGTGCCATCAGCCCTGGGACAGTCCAAGAGACCCAGTACTTC.